The T cell receptor (beta chain) under discussion was sequenced for a study of cytomegalovirus exposure and HLA in healthy donors. General observations from the study: Most TCR beta V segments were productive about 87% or about 30% of the time in an earlier analysis.

With respect to this clone: Its antigen remains unknown.

Germline CDR1 is SGHTA and CDR2 is FQGTGA. With 5 bases clipped from V and 8 bases from J, the junction kept 8 bases outside the gene matches. CDR3 size: 15 residues. The primer mix had 60 Vbeta and 13 Jbeta primers. TCRdb's copy holds only in-frame clones and misses some; the assay was immunoSEQ multiplex PCR. The data show 150,000 to 170,000 clones, roughly 83% seen once. The chain employs TRBV7-3 and TRBJ2-3; TRBD2 aligns across 12 bases. Sequencing input: PBMCs. This clonotype was obtained from a man aged 25-40 years in good health and CMV-seropositive. The DNA for the CDR3 is TGTGCCAGCAGCCAGACTAGCGGGGGACTTGGTACGCAGTATTTT. The encoded protein is CASSQTSGGLGTQYF.